The TCR beta chain described here comes from a study of cytomegalovirus exposure and HLA in healthy donors. In the PCR, 60 Vbeta and 13 Jbeta primers were used. Here immunoSEQ multiplex PCR was the method, and the copy in TCRdb shows in-frame clones only, minus some. The table lists about 150,000 clones, around 73% of them singletons. The CDR3 runs to 16 residues. The germline V gene has CDR1 ENHRY and CDR2 SYGVKD. V was pared by 0 bases and J by 7 bases, with 7 bases of the junction left unmatched. With regard to this clone: Its antigen remains unidentified.

Points from the study as a whole: The authors confirmed in vitro that three CMV-associated chains were specific for CMV antigens. Overall, around 160 TCR beta chains were annotated as cytomegalovirus-associated.

Material for sequencing was PBMCs. The TCR originated in a male donor in good health and CMV-seronegative. This chain joins TRBV10-3 and TRBJ1-5, with 9 positions matching TRBD1. CDR3 nucleotide sequence: TGTGCCATCAGTGAGTCAAACAGGGGGCGCCGGCAGCCCCAGCATTTT. Protein: CAISESNRGRRQPQHF.